This TCR beta chain is drawn from a study of T cells after yellow fever vaccination (dated by TCRdb to 2018 to 2020). At the level of the whole study: The SMART-Seq v4 Ultra Low Input RNA kit was used to prepare libraries from fractions with low cell numbers. The cohort comprised two healthy male donors, one aged 18 to 30 and one aged 30 to 40 years. Bulk TCR alpha and beta repertoires were sequenced longitudinally to track T-cell clones before and after primary and booster YFV17D yellow fever vaccination. Blood was collected at multiple timepoints before and after primary and secondary immunization, and bulk PBMC replicates and cell subsets were isolated.

TCR cDNA was synthesized by 5'RACE template switching, which introduced a universal primer site and unique molecular identifiers. Priming for cDNA synthesis came from both the TCR alpha and TCR beta constant segments. Library amplification involved two PCR steps, and the second step added sample barcodes and sequencing adapters. Sequencing of the libraries was done on either Illumina HiSeq 2500 (2x100 bp) or NovaSeq (2x150 bp). Processing in the source paper ran as follows. MIGEC was used to demultiplex reads and collapse the reads into UMI consensus sequences, and MiXCR was used for V(D)J alignment. Vaccine-responding clonotypes were identified with edgeR using replicate PBMC samples, with FDR below 0.01 and a log2 fold change above 5 up to day 15 being required. Bulk clonotypes were assigned CD4 or CD8 identity according to which sequenced CD4 or CD8 repertoire held them at higher abundance. Starting from the raw public reads, TCRdb applied fastp trimming at Q25, assembled clones with MiXCR and retained in-frame beta chains. Rows are unified per CDR3 protein, each entry keeping the most common DNA and genes. It is TCRdb's table, rather than the study itself, that gives the V and J calls and clone size. The sample table records more than 300,000 distinct CDR3 sequences; 6.8% of these occur just once. The top ten clonotypes cover over 15% of the sample.

Sequences SGHRS (CDR1) and YFSETQ (CDR2) are obtained from the germline V gene. The CDR3 contains 14 residues, cysteine and phenylalanine counted. The DNA shown is the 42-base CDR3, in frame from base 1. V lost 9 bases and J lost 2 bases; the stretch between them is 12 bases long. General study outcomes and caveats: A small fraction of clonotypes appeared in both the CD4 and CD8 compartments, likely as a result of convergent recombination. Only a couple of donors were included in the study, so the extent to which the findings can be generalized is limited. FACS-sorted repertoires could contain abundant contaminating clonotypes from the bulk population, so computational filtering was required. Compared with the primary T-cell response, the secondary T-cell response was faster but weaker, reaching its peak on day 5 rather than on day 15. Most clones expanded after primary vaccination (about 96% of CD4 and over 80% of CD8) were re-detected after the booster, suggesting that broad memory maintenance occurred.

The sample's treatment or condition label, in plain terms: live attenuated yellow fever vaccine strain. Two biological replicates of bulk PBMCs were collected at each blood-draw timepoint. PBMCs were isolated from peripheral blood using a standard Ficoll-Paque protocol. TriZol was used to extract RNA from bulk PBMCs, CD4 and CD8 fractions, and dextramer-positive and dextramer-negative fractions. This clonotype was detected ten times or more. The clone's antigen remains unknown. Within one base of it there is no much larger clone, and no base qualities were kept. The sequence links TRBV5-1 to TRBJ2-6; TRBD2 is perhaps the D gene, given 5 matching bases. Sequencing was performed on PBMCs, taken roughly seven weeks after the first yellow fever vaccination. This clonotype was obtained from a man in his late teens or twenties who received the YFV17D yellow fever vaccine. The base sequence is TGCGCCACCTCGTCGGGGACTGGGGCCAACGTCCTGACTTTC. Translation gives CATSSGTGANVLTF.